This is a list of T cell receptor beta chains from one sample in a study of blood T cells in healthy people across ages. TCRdb itself ran the 5' RACE reads through MiXCR, one entry per CDR3 protein. The sample yields approximately 600,000 distinct CDR3 sequences, roughly 58% seen once. Sequencing was performed on blood. The source of these receptors is a man aged 60-69 years in good health. CDR3s include the opening cysteine and the closing phenylalanine or tryptophan. Fields, in order: V gene, D gene, clone size, J gene, CDR3 protein, CDR3 DNA. D genes are given only for firm matches. Where a row states a size, it is once, few, many or the class of an expanded clone; other rows omit it.

V: TRBV10-3; D: -; size: few; J: TRBJ2-3; CDR3: CAISESVAQYF; DNA: TGTGCCATCAGTGAGTCAGTCGCGCAGTATTTT
V: TRBV15; D: -; size: few; J: TRBJ1-5; CDR3: CATSRVASADTWNSNQPQHF; DNA: TGTGCCACCAGCAGAGTTGCGTCGGCGGACACATGGAATAGCAATCAGCCCCAGCATTTT
V: TRBV10-3; D: TRBD1; size: -; J: TRBJ2-7; CDR3: CAISASGTGLSYEQYF; DNA: TGTGCCATCAGTGCAAGTGGGACAGGACTCTCCTACGAGCAGTACTTC
V: TRBV3-1; D: -; size: -; J: TRBJ2-7; CDR3: CASSQVRNSYEQYF; DNA: TGTGCCAGCAGCCAAGTCCGCAACTCCTACGAGCAGTACTTC
V: TRBV5-1; D: -; size: -; J: TRBJ1-6; CDR3: CANSFDSSYNSPLHF; DNA: TGCGCCAACAGTTTCGACAGCTCCTATAATTCACCCCTCCACTTT
V: TRBV28; D: TRBD2; size: few; J: TRBJ2-3; CDR3: CASRHPAGGGGDTQYF; DNA: TGTGCCAGCAGACACCCAGCGGGGGGCGGCGGAGATACGCAGTATTTT
V: TRBV5-1; D: TRBD1; size: few; J: TRBJ2-3; CDR3: CASRFEGAPPTDTQYF; DNA: TGCGCCAGCAGATTCGAGGGGGCTCCCCCCACAGATACGCAGTATTTT
V: TRBV20-1; D: TRBD1; size: -; J: TRBJ1-2; CDR3: CSARRTGVPANYGYTF; DNA: TGCAGTGCTAGACGGACAGGGGTCCCAGCTAACTATGGCTACACCTTC
V: TRBV7-2; D: -; size: -; J: TRBJ1-2; CDR3: CASSSDWSYGYTF; DNA: TGTGCCAGCAGCTCGGACTGGTCCTATGGCTACACCTTC
V: TRBV7-2; D: TRBD1; size: -; J: TRBJ1-2; CDR3: CASSYSGTGSLYGYIF; DNA: TGTGCCAGCAGCTACTCCGGGACAGGGTCTCTCTATGGCTACATCTTC
V: TRBV5-5; D: -; size: -; J: TRBJ2-5; CDR3: CASSLVTGSGQETQYF; DNA: TGTGCCAGCAGCTTGGTAACGGGGAGTGGGCAAGAGACCCAGTACTTC
V: TRBV12-3/TRBV12-4; D: -; size: -; J: TRBJ2-5; CDR3: CATRARETREQYF; DNA: TGTGCCACCAGGGCTCGGGAGACTCGAGAGCAGTACTTC
V: TRBV29-1; D: TRBD2; size: few; J: TRBJ2-5; CDR3: CSVGEAGVRETQYF; DNA: TGCAGCGTTGGAGAGGCGGGGGTCCGGGAGACCCAGTACTTC
V: TRBV7-2; D: -; size: -; J: TRBJ1-2; CDR3: CASSLDAPAGGYTF; DNA: TGTGCCAGCAGCTTAGATGCTCCAGCCGGCGGCTACACCTTC
V: TRBV5-1; D: -; size: -; J: TRBJ1-2; CDR3: CASSLGTSNYGYTF; DNA: TGCGCCAGCAGCTTGGGGACGTCTAACTATGGCTACACCTTC
V: TRBV20-1; D: TRBD1; size: -; J: TRBJ2-7; CDR3: CSAPGQGDYEQYF; DNA: TGCAGTGCTCCGGGGCAGGGGGACTACGAGCAGTACTTC
V: TRBV7-8; D: TRBD1; size: -; J: TRBJ1-1; CDR3: CASSLAYGTGSSEAFF; DNA: TGTGCCAGCAGCTTAGCATACGGGACAGGGAGTTCTGAAGCTTTCTTT
V: TRBV27; D: TRBD2; size: once; J: TRBJ2-5; CDR3: CASSLWRGYQETQYF; DNA: TGTGCCAGCAGTTTATGGCGGGGGTACCAAGAGACCCAGTACTTC
V: TRBV7-9; D: TRBD2; size: -; J: TRBJ2-1; CDR3: CASRGTSFSYNEQFF; DNA: TGTGCCAGCAGGGGGACTAGTTTTTCCTACAATGAGCAGTTCTTC
V: TRBV20-1; D: TRBD2; size: few; J: TRBJ2-5; CDR3: CSARAQSGGEGWQETQYF; DNA: TGCAGTGCTAGAGCCCAAAGCGGGGGGGAAGGCTGGCAAGAGACCCAGTACTTC
V: TRBV20-1; D: TRBD2; size: few; J: TRBJ2-1; CDR3: CSARGTSGENYNEQFF; DNA: TGCAGTGCTAGAGGGACTAGCGGGGAAAACTACAATGAGCAGTTCTTC
V: TRBV28; D: -; size: -; J: TRBJ2-1; CDR3: CASNLVGASYNEQFF; DNA: TGTGCCAGCAATCTAGTGGGGGCCTCCTACAATGAGCAGTTCTTC
V: TRBV20-1; D: -; size: few; J: TRBJ1-2; CDR3: CSARPARDGIYGYTF; DNA: TGCAGTGCTAGACCAGCACGCGACGGGATCTATGGCTACACCTTC
V: TRBV5-6; D: TRBD2; size: -; J: TRBJ2-3; CDR3: CASSLPAGGTDTQYF; DNA: TGTGCCAGCAGCCTCCCAGCGGGGGGCACAGATACGCAGTATTTT
V: TRBV7-2; D: TRBD1; size: -; J: TRBJ1-1; CDR3: CASSTRTGEHTEAFF; DNA: TGTGCCAGCAGCACCAGGACAGGGGAGCACACTGAAGCTTTCTTT
V: TRBV5-6; D: -; size: -; J: TRBJ2-5; CDR3: CASSTTRAQIETQYF; DNA: TGTGCCAGCAGCACCACGAGGGCCCAAATTGAGACCCAGTACTTC
V: TRBV5-1; D: TRBD1; size: -; J: TRBJ2-4; CDR3: CASSIQGARAKNIQYF; DNA: TGCGCCAGCAGCATACAGGGGGCGAGAGCCAAAAACATTCAGTACTTC
V: TRBV24-1; D: TRBD2; size: -; J: TRBJ2-7; CDR3: CATSAVGTNLYEQYF; DNA: TGTGCCACCAGTGCCGTCGGGACTAACCTCTACGAGCAGTACTTC
V: TRBV6-5; D: -; size: -; J: TRBJ2-5; CDR3: CASTRGTGLETQYF; DNA: TGTGCCAGCACCAGGGGTACTGGGTTAGAGACCCAGTACTTC
V: TRBV7-2; D: -; size: many; J: TRBJ2-3; CDR3: CASSLGPTGGTDTQYF; DNA: TGTGCCAGCAGCTTAGGTCCCACGGGGGGCACAGATACGCAGTATTTT
V: TRBV5-1; D: -; size: few; J: TRBJ2-4; CDR3: CASSTARGGKNIQYF; DNA: TGCGCCAGCAGCACCGCAAGGGGGGGCAAAAACATTCAGTACTTC
V: TRBV21-1; D: -; size: -; J: TRBJ2-3; CDR3: CASSKAGQGAPNFYPSTDTQYF; DNA: TGTGCCAGCAGCAAAGCGGGACAGGGTGCCCCCAATTTCTACCCTAGCACAGATACGCAGTATTTT
V: TRBV3-1; D: TRBD2; size: few; J: TRBJ2-3; CDR3: CASSPMGGGADTQYF; DNA: TGTGCCAGCAGCCCTATGGGCGGGGGGGCAGATACGCAGTATTTT
V: TRBV7-2; D: TRBD2; size: -; J: TRBJ2-6; CDR3: CASSRGGPGANVLTF; DNA: TGTGCCAGCAGCCGGGGGGGGCCTGGGGCCAACGTCCTGACTTTC
V: TRBV18; D: TRBD1; size: -; J: TRBJ1-1; CDR3: CASSARQGSMNTETFF; DNA: TGTGCCAGCTCAGCCAGACAGGGGTCCATGAACACTGAAACTTTCTTT
V: TRBV21-1; D: -; size: -; J: TRBJ2-7; CDR3: CASSKAGSYSSYEQYF; DNA: TGTGCCAGCAGCAAAGCTGGCAGCTATAGCTCCTACGAGCAGTACTTC
V: TRBV28; D: TRBD1; size: -; J: TRBJ2-5; CDR3: CASSSLGQGAWETQYF; DNA: TGTGCCAGCAGTTCCCTCGGACAGGGGGCGTGGGAGACCCAGTACTTC
V: TRBV14; D: -; size: -; J: TRBJ1-5; CDR3: CASSLTGFSNQPQHF; DNA: TGTGCTAGCAGCCTAACAGGGTTTAGCAATCAGCCCCAGCATTTT
V: TRBV5-1; D: -; size: -; J: TRBJ2-7; CDR3: CASSLGQGQTYEQYF; DNA: TGCGCCAGCAGCTTGGGGCAGGGGCAAACCTACGAGCAGTACTTC
V: TRBV20-1; D: -; size: -; J: TRBJ2-4; CDR3: CSAREGHLAKNIQYF; DNA: TGCAGTGCTAGAGAGGGACATCTAGCCAAAAACATTCAGTACTTC
V: TRBV10-3; D: -; size: -; J: TRBJ2-4; CDR3: CAISEGVAKNIQYF; DNA: TGTGCCATCAGTGAGGGGGTAGCCAAAAACATTCAGTACTTC
V: TRBV18; D: TRBD1; size: -; J: TRBJ1-6; CDR3: CASSPDRVTNSPLHF; DNA: TGTGCCAGCTCACCCGACAGGGTGACGAATTCACCCCTCCACTTT
V: TRBV7-9; D: -; size: -; J: TRBJ2-2; CDR3: CASSSGLNTGELFF; DNA: TGTGCCAGCAGCTCCGGACTAAACACCGGGGAGCTGTTTTTT
V: TRBV12-3/TRBV12-4; D: -; size: -; J: TRBJ1-2; CDR3: CASSLGRIVSYGYTF; DNA: TGTGCCAGCAGTTTGGGCAGGATAGTTAGCTATGGCTACACCTTC
V: TRBV3-1; D: -; size: few; J: TRBJ2-7; CDR3: CASSQDLGSPTYEQYF; DNA: TGTGCCAGCAGCCAAGATCTCGGATCCCCTACCTACGAGCAGTACTTC
V: TRBV14; D: -; size: few; J: TRBJ1-1; CDR3: CASSPNRWTEAFF; DNA: TGTGCCAGCAGCCCGAACCGGTGGACTGAAGCTTTCTTT
V: TRBV10-3; D: TRBD1; size: -; J: TRBJ1-4; CDR3: CAISEGTETPRGLFF; DNA: TGTGCCATCAGTGAGGGGACAGAAACCCCGAGGGGACTGTTTTTT
V: TRBV7-2; D: TRBD1; size: many; J: TRBJ2-7; CDR3: CASSPGTGQPYEQYF; DNA: TGTGCCAGCAGCCCTGGGACAGGTCAACCCTACGAGCAGTACTTC
V: TRBV20-1; D: -; size: -; J: TRBJ1-6; CDR3: CSARGATSSYNSPLHF; DNA: TGCAGTGCTAGAGGGGCCACGAGCTCCTATAATTCACCCCTCCACTTT
V: TRBV20-1; D: TRBD2; size: few; J: TRBJ2-4; CDR3: CSARGPGGGGSNIQYF; DNA: TGCAGTGCTAGAGGCCCTGGCGGGGGAGGCTCAAACATTCAGTACTTC